The sequence of this T cell receptor (beta chain) was determined in a study of breast tumors, draining lymph nodes, adjacent tissues. Regarding the study as a whole: Luminal-like breast cancer showed significantly higher tumor–nontumor repertoire similarity than basal-like. Tumor repertoires ranked between lymph nodes and nontumor tissue in diversity, with V and J gene preferences.

Axillary draining lymph nodes of breast cancer patients supplied the node samples. The CDR3 totals 16 residues. Germline V gene lookup returns CDR1 MDHEN and CDR2 SYDVKM. Each CDR3 protein is one row after TCRdb ran MiXCR on the multiplex PCR reads. The repertoire holds approximately 280,000 distinct CDR3 sequences, with more than 30% as singletons. Comments on this clonotype: Its specificity is not known. The junction differs from germline at one of its ends, possibly a read error.

The sequenced material came from axillary lymph node tissue. This clonotype was obtained from a female donor with breast cancer. Some clones in this sample may be carry-over from other donors' samples. V and J are TRBV28 and TRBJ2-5; 8 positions match TRBD2. CDR3 DNA: TGTGCCAGGAGTTTCTGGGCGGGAGGACCTCAAGAGACCCAGTACTTC. Residues: CARSFWAGGPQETQYF.